The 18 T cell receptor beta chains below all came from one sample that was sequenced in a study of shared clonotypes between healthy human individuals. Only in-frame clones appear in the TCRdb table, and some are missing; sequencing was by immunoSEQ multiplex PCR. The sample yields around 1.1 million clones, 60% to 85% seen once. Material: memory CD4+ T cells from PBMCs. Described subset: CD45RA-negative fraction. The receptors shown here come from a man aged 18-30 years in good health. Some clones in this sample may be carry-over from other donors' samples.

This clone was found once. V gene TRBV7-2 combines with J gene TRBJ1-2, with 7 nucleotides matching TRBD1. The junction had 7 bases not matched to a gene; V was cut back by 2 bases and J by 7 bases. CDR1 and CDR2 (germline): SGHTA, FQGNSA. CDR3 length: 14 amino acids. CDR3 loop: CASSLPTTGVGYTF. For the CDR3, the DNA is TGTGCCAGCAGCTTACCAACCACAGGGGTTGGCTACACCTTC.

The chain has TRBV28 and TRBJ1-5; D ambiguous. The CDR3 spans 15 residues. Germline-derived CDR1 and CDR2 are MDHEN and SYDVKM. Trimming removed 4 bases from V and 7 bases from J, with 17 bases in between. The CDR3 here is CASSSSVPSGQPQHF. In DNA form, the CDR3 reads TGTGCCAGCAGTTCCTCCGTCCCAAGTGGGCAGCCCCAGCATTTT.

The rearrangement uses TRBV5-1 and TRBJ2-1; the match to TRBD2 covers 7 bases. V was clipped by 0 bases and J by 5 bases; unmatched bases: 5. Germline V gene sequence: CDR1 SGHRS, CDR2 YFSETQ. CDR3 length equals 15 residues. CDR3 coding DNA: TGCGCCAGCAGCTTGGGAACTAGCGATAACAATGAGCAGTTCTTC. This encodes CASSLGTSDNNEQFF.

This clone was seen repeatedly, ten times or more. The chain is built from TRBV29-1 and TRBJ2-5, with D perhaps TRBD2 (6 bases). Germline loops: CDR1 SQVTM, CDR2 ANQGSEA. The CDR3 has 12 residues. Trimming pared 7 bases from V and 4 bases from J, leaving 13 bases between. This CDR3 reads CSARLAPETQYF. In DNA form, the CDR3 reads TGCAGCGCGCGGCTAGCGCCAGAGACCCAGTACTTC.

This chain uses TRBV7-3 with TRBJ1-5; D uncertain. The CDR3 runs to 13 residues. CDR1 is SGHTA and CDR2 is FQGTGA in the germline V gene. V dropped 2 bases and J dropped 3 bases, with 5 bases sitting between them. Here the CDR3 reads CASSLGYNQPQHF. CDR3 bases: TGTGCCAGCAGCTTAGGGTACAATCAGCCCCAGCATTTT. The entire variable domain, with the rest obtained from reference TRBV7-3 and TRBJ1-5, is as follows: GAGVSQTPSNKVTEKGKYVELRCDPISGHTALYWYRQSLGQGPEFLIYFQGTGAADDSGLPNDRFFAVRPEGSVSTLKIQRTERGDSAVYLCASSLGYNQPQHFGDGTRLSIL.

Remarks on this clone: Other DNA sequences from this sample encode an identical CDR3 as well. The chain uses TRBV5-1 and TRBJ1-1; no clear D. CDR3 size: 12 residues. From germline, CDR1 is SGHRS and CDR2 YFSETQ. V was cut by 5 bases and J by 1 base, with 6 bases left in between. This chain's CDR3 is CASREPNTEAFF. DNA of the CDR3: TGCGCCAGCAGGGAACCGAACACTGAAGCTTTCTTT.

The V call is TRBV6-6, the J call TRBJ2-3; the match to TRBD1 covers 7 bases. This CDR3 is 14 amino acids long. Trimming at V came to 6 bases and at J to 2 bases, leaving 5 bases not matched to a gene. Germline V gene data show CDR1 as MNHNY and CDR2 as SVGAGI (reference sequence). CDR3 DNA: TGTGCCAGCAGGAAGACAGGGAACACAGATACGCAGTATTTT. Amino acids: CASRKTGNTDTQYF.

V gene TRBV11-2 combines with J gene TRBJ1-2; TRBD1 might be the D (6 bases). V lost 6 bases and J lost 5, with 13 bases in between. CDR3 length: 13 residues. CDR1 is SGHAT, CDR2 FQNNGV, per germline. The CDR3 loop is CASRSQGRYGYTF. For the CDR3, the DNA is TGTGCCAGCAGGTCTCAGGGGCGGTATGGCTACACCTTC.

CDR3 protein: CASSGVVGRAEAFF. The CDR3 nucleotides read TGTGCCAGTAGTGGGGTGGTTGGGAGGGCCGAAGCTTTCTTT. The chain has TRBV19 and TRBJ1-1; no definite D call. Looked up from germline, CDR1 is LNHDA and CDR2 is SQIVND (reference sequence). V shed 5 bases and J shed 8 bases, with 18 bases lying between them. The CDR3 has 14 amino acids.

The gene calls are TRBV6-1 and TRBJ1-4, with unresolved D. V was pared by 6 bases and J by 4 bases, with 15 bases between. Germline V lookup: CDR1 MNHNS, CDR2 SASEGT. This CDR3 region has 15 residues. Here the CDR3 DNA reads TGTGCCAGCAGCACCGTCGGCGGGGTTAATGAAAAACTGTTTTTT. It codes for CASSTVGGVNEKLFF.

The table lists this clone with a few counts. The rearrangement links TRBV9 to TRBJ1-1; 7 bases are a match to TRBD1. This CDR3 spans 16 amino acids. Germline V gives CDR1 SGDLS, CDR2 YYNGEE. Trimming removed 0 bases from V and 1 base from J; junction bases left unmatched: 6. The CDR3 loop is CASSVASNRGNTEAFF. For the CDR3, the DNA is TGTGCCAGCAGCGTAGCTTCGAACAGGGGGAACACTGAAGCTTTCTTT.

This sequence joins TRBV11-2 and TRBJ2-2; no reliable D call. The germline V gene encodes CDR1 SGHAT and CDR2 FQNNGV. The CDR3 is 12 amino acids. V gave up 3 bases and J gave up 5 bases, with 4 bases separating them. CDR3 nucleotides: TGTGCCAGCAGCTTCGGGACCGGGGAGCTGTTTTTT. Residues: CASSFGTGELFF.

This clone has only a few counts. The V and J genes are TRBV2 and TRBJ2-7; D perhaps matches TRBD1 (6 bases). V lost 3 bases and J 4 bases, leaving 16 bases between the germline ends. In germline, CDR1 is SNHLY, CDR2 FYNNEI. This CDR3 has 15 amino acids. CDR3 sequence: CASSEGARTPYEQYF. CDR3 coding DNA: TGTGCCAGCAGTGAGGGGGCAAGGACTCCGTACGAGCAGTACTTC.

The chain is built from TRBV6-5 and TRBJ2-3; TRBD1 is a possible D gene (6 bases). This CDR3 has 14 residues. Germline V gene sequence: CDR1 MNHEY, CDR2 SVGAGI. V lost 5 bases, J lost 9 bases, and 18 bases lay in between. The CDR3 spells CASSPRGTWETQYF. CDR3 DNA: TGTGCCAGCAGTCCCAGGGGTACGTGGGAAACGCAGTATTTT.

The V call is TRBV10-2, the J call TRBJ2-3, with TRBD1 identical over 7 bases. V lost 7 bases and J lost 1; bases outside the gene matches: 5. The CDR3 runs 14 residues. From germline, CDR1 is WSHSY and CDR2 SAAADI. Here the CDR3 DNA reads TGCGCCAGCACCGGACAGGCACGCACAGATACGCAGTATTTT. The encoded protein is CASTGQARTDTQYF.

This clone was seen a single time. Mismatch with germline at one junction end may stem from a read error. The chain combines TRBV28 with TRBJ2-5; 11 bases agree with TRBD2. CDR3 length: 15 amino acids. The germline V gene has CDR1 MDHEN and CDR2 SYDVKM. CDR3 sequence reads: CASSSPLAGGETRYF. The CDR3 DNA is TGTGCCAGCAGTTCCCCGCTAGCGGGAGGAGAGACCCGGTACTTC.

The rearrangement links TRBV7-9 to TRBJ2-1; D is unresolved. This CDR3 contains 12 residues. The germline CDR1 and CDR2 sequences are SEHNR and FQNEAQ (reference sequence). V was cut by 1 base and J by 9 bases, with 7 bases left in between. This CDR3 reads CASSLESAEQFF. CDR3 DNA sequence: TGTGCCAGCAGCTTAGAGTCGGCTGAGCAGTTCTTC. Combining the CDR3 with reference TRBV7-9 and TRBJ2-1 gives the whole variable domain DTGVSQNPRHKITKRGQNVTFRCDPISEHNRLYWYRQTLGQGPEFLTYFQNEAQLEKSRLLSDRFSAERPKGSFSTLEIQRTEQGDSAMYLCASSLESAEQFFGPGTRLTVL.

A few counts support this clone. The rearrangement uses TRBV7-9 and TRBJ1-1, with D unclear. Germline CDR1 reads SEHNR; CDR2 reads FQNEAQ (reference sequence). The CDR3 length is 13 residues. The V end was cut by 5 bases, the J end by 1 base, with 8 bases between. The CDR3 DNA reads TGTGCCAGCAGCCAAGTCCCGAACACTGAAGCTTTCTTT. Its translation: CASSQVPNTEAFF. The whole variable domain, filled in from reference TRBV7-9 and TRBJ1-1, reads DTGVSQNPRHKITKRGQNVTFRCDPISEHNRLYWYRQTLGQGPEFLTYFQNEAQLEKSRLLSDRFSAERPKGSFSTLEIQRTEQGDSAMYLCASSQVPNTEAFFGQGTRLTVV.